This entry lists 10 T cell receptor beta chains sequenced from one sample in a study of early T cells in non-severe SARS-CoV-2 infection. TCRdb called the 5' RACE reads again in MiXCR, with one record for every CDR3 protein. The sample contains around 28,000 distinct CDR3 sequences, roughly 5.3% of which appear only once. Sequencing input: whole blood. All receptors derive from an adult who was a healthcare worker with PCR-confirmed SARS-CoV-2 infection or an uninfected control (not recorded which).

The genes are TRBV6-5 and TRBJ2-4; D tentatively reads TRBD1 or TRBD2 (7 bases each). CDR1 is MNHEY, CDR2 SVGAGI, per germline. The CDR3 runs 19 residues. V lost 6 bases to trimming and J lost 3 bases, with 27 bases between them. The CDR3, as DNA: TGTGCCAGCAGACCCGACAGGGCTGGGGGAGGGGGACGCAAAAACATTCAGTACTTC. It translates to CASRPDRAGGGGRKNIQYF.

There are many counts of this clonotype. The chain has TRBV7-9 and TRBJ1-1; D call uncertain. V shed 3 bases and J shed 8 bases, with 4 bases lying between them. Germline V gene data show CDR1 as SEHNR and CDR2 as FQNEAQ (reference sequence). The CDR3 sequence is 10 residues long. The CDR3 sequence: CASSFKEAFF. The CDR3 coding sequence is TGTGCCAGCAGCTTTAAAGAAGCTTTCTTT.

At least ten counts were recorded for this clonotype. V is TRBV19 and J is TRBJ2-1, with 9 positions matching TRBD2. The CDR3 runs to 17 residues. The V gene's germline CDR1 is LNHDA and CDR2 SQIVND (reference sequence). J was trimmed by 1 base and V by 2 bases; bases with no gene match: 6. CDR3 loop: CASSIRRLADSYNEQFF. Written as DNA, the CDR3 is TGTGCCAGTAGTATAAGGAGACTAGCGGATTCCTACAATGAGCAGTTCTTC.

This clonotype was picked up many times. The gene calls are TRBV7-8 and TRBJ1-1; D call uncertain. This CDR3 has 15 residues. Trimming cost V 1 base and J 1 base, with 10 bases left between them. CDR1 SGHVS and CDR2 FQNEAQ come from the germline V gene. The CDR3 loop is CASSLDFGSNTEAFF. The CDR3 DNA reads as TGTGCCAGCAGCTTAGATTTTGGATCGAACACTGAAGCTTTCTTT.

A few counts support this clonotype. The chain couples TRBV16 to TRBJ1-2, with 7 bases lining up with TRBD1. This CDR3 has 15 residues. J gave up 2 bases and V 4 bases, and 7 bases lay outside the gene matches. Germline V gene lookup returns CDR1 KGHSY and CDR2 FQNENV. The CDR3 protein is CASSPLSTGNYGYTF. For the CDR3, the DNA is TGTGCCAGCAGCCCACTTTCGACAGGGAACTATGGCTACACCTTC.

This clonotype has at least ten counts. Here the CDR3 reads CSASGRHSGNTIYF. The CDR3 region has the DNA TGCAGTGCTAGCGGCAGGCACTCTGGAAACACCATATATTTT. The chain has TRBV20-1 and TRBJ1-3; D not certain. CDR3 length equals 14 residues. Germline loops: CDR1 DFQATT, CDR2 SNEGSKA (reference sequence). Trimming left V 3 bases short and J 0 bases short, with 9 bases between.

In its sample, this clonotype was seen many times. The chain carries TRBV28 and TRBJ1-1, with D perhaps TRBD1 (5 bases). Germline values: CDR1 MDHEN, CDR2 SYDVKM. The V gene lost 6 bases and the J gene lost 4 bases, with 9 bases spanning the gap. The CDR3 covers 12 residues. The DNA for the CDR3 is TGTGCCAGCAGCCCCGGGGGCACTGAAGCTTTCTTT. Protein sequence: CASSPGGTEAFF.

This clonotype was counted at least ten times. The V gene is TRBV28, the J gene TRBJ1-1, with D unresolved. This CDR3 spans 15 amino acids. Germline-derived CDR1 and CDR2 are MDHEN and SYDVKM. The germline V and J ends were trimmed by 8 bases and 0 bases, with 16 bases remaining between them. The CDR3 DNA reads TGTGCCAGCGGTCCCCCCGGGAGGATGAACACTGAAGCTTTCTTT. It specifies CASGPPGRMNTEAFF.

This clonotype was counted at least ten times. This chain connects TRBV20-1 to TRBJ2-1; the D is unclear. The CDR3 runs to 13 residues. CDR1 and CDR2 (germline): DFQATT, SNEGSKA (reference sequence). Trimming left V 5 bases short and J 8 bases short, with 16 bases between. CDR3 sequence: CSAPYDSGDEQFF. The CDR3 DNA is TGCAGTGCTCCATATGATTCTGGGGATGAGCAGTTCTTC.

This clonotype was found many times. This sequence joins TRBV29-1 and TRBJ2-7; TRBD1 might be the D (6 bases). CDR3 length equals 13 residues. Per the germline V gene, CDR1 is SQVTM and CDR2 is ANQGSEA. The V gene lost 6 bases and the J gene lost 7 bases, with 19 bases spanning the gap. Here the CDR3 DNA reads TGCAGCGTAGCCTACAGGGTTCGGGAAGAGCAGTACTTC. Its translation: CSVAYRVREEQYF.